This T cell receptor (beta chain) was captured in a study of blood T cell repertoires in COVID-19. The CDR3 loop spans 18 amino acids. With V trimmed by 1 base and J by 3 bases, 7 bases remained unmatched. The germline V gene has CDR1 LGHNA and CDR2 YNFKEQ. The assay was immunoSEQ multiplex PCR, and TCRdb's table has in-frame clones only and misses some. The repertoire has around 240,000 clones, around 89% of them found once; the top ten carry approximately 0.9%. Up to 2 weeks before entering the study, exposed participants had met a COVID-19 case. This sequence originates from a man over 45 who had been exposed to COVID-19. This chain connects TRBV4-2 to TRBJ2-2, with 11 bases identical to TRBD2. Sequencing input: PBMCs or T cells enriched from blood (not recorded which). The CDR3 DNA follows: TGTGCCAGCAGCCAAGGGGTAGCGGGGGGGCCGGACACCGGGGAGCTGTTTTTT. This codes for CASSQGVAGGPDTGELFF.